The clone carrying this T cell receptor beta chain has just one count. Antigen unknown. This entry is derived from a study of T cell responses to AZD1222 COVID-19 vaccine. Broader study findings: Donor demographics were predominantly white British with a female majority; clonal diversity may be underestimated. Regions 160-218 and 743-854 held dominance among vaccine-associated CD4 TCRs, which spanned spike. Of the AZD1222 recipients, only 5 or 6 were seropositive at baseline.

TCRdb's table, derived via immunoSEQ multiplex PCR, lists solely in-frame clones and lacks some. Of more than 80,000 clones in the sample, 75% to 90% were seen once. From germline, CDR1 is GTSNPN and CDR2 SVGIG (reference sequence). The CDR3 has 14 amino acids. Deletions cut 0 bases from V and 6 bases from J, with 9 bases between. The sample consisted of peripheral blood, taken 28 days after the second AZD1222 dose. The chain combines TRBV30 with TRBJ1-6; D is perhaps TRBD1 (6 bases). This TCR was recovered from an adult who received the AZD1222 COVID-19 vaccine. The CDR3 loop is CAWSVQGFNSPLHF. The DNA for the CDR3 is TGTGCCTGGAGTGTACAGGGTTTTAATTCACCCCTCCACTTT.